This T cell receptor (beta chain) was sequenced for a study of blood T cell repertoires in COVID-19. Looking at the study overall: PBMCs, B-cell-depleted T cells, or T cells were the source of the cDNA or gDNA that made up the material.

This CDR3 is built from 14 residues. The germline V gene has CDR1 SGHNT and CDR2 YYREEE (reference sequence). Comment on this clone: An end of the junction does not agree with germline; a read error may underlie this.

In the original analysis: Reference gene primer amplification yielded estimated nucleated cell counts. Data came from immunoSEQ multiplex PCR; TCRdb stores just in-frame clones and leaves some out. The V and J calls and the clone size are those of that table, but D and trimming were determined from the DNA. The sample lists 150,000 to 200,000 clones; roughly 86% were seen once. This receptor was obtained from a man aged 65 to 85 with acute or convalescent COVID-19. J is TRBJ2-1 and V is TRBV5-4; 7 bases are a match to TRBD2. Sequencing was performed on peripheral blood. The CDR3 DNA reads TGTGCCAGCAGGTTGGGGGGGGGCTACAATGAGCAGTTCTTC. It encodes CASRLGGGYNEQFF.